Sequencing of this T cell receptor (beta chain) was carried out in a study of cytomegalovirus exposure and HLA in healthy donors. This clone was picked up a small number of times. Its antigen is undetermined. Sequenced by immunoSEQ multiplex PCR; TCRdb stores in-frame clones only, minus some. Here the sample spans 110,000 or so clones, approximately 88% being singletons. These donors were members of the roughly 120-subject validation cohort, a group separate from the approximately 700-subject first cohort. Whole-study results and caveats: There were some public TCRs occurring in many donors, but most TCR sequences were rare. As was reported, the classifier diagnosed cytomegalovirus status with high specificity and sensitivity. Some TCR beta chains (164 of them) were listed as cytomegalovirus-associated.

Germline CDR1 and CDR2: KGHSH and LQKENI. V lost 6 bases to trimming and J lost 1 base, with 18 bases between them. The CDR3 runs to 16 residues. Sequencing input: PBMCs. The chain has TRBV18 and TRBJ1-1; D is uncertain. The TCR originated in a man younger than 30 in good health and CMV-seronegative. CDR3 residues: CASSGRRMSENTEAFF. Written as DNA, the CDR3 is TGTGCCAGCTCCGGAAGGCGGATGAGTGAGAACACTGAAGCTTTCTTT.